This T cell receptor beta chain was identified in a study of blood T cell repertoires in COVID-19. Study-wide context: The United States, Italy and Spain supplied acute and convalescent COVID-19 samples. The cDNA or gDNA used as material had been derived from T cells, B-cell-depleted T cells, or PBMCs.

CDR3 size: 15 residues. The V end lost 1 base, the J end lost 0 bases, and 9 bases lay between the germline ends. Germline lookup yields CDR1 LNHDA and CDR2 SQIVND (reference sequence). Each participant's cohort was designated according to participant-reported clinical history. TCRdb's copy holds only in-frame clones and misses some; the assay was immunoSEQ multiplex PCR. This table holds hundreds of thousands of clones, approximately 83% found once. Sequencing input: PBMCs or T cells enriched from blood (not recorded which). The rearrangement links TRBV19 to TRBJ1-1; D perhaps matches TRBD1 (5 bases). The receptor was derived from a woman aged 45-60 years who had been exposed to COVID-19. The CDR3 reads CASSIGQRLNTEAFF. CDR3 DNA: TGTGCCAGTAGTATAGGACAGCGACTGAACACTGAAGCTTTCTTT.